This T cell receptor beta chain was found in a study of T cells in Graves' hyperthyroidism and ophthalmopathy. Across the study: The authors collected peripheral blood at initial diagnosis, before any treatment. Study results and caveats: Before onset, by a median of approximately 6.8 months, the model predicted ophthalmopathy. A model of 13 V-J pairs discriminated ophthalmopathy from stable hyperthyroidism. Most clonotypes that expanded in the thyroid above 0.001 also showed up in blood.

Regions amplified from RNA transcripts were the TCR beta CDR3 regions. First-round RT-PCR with HTBI primers amplified the TCR CDR3 region. TCRdb analysed the multiplex PCR reads with MiXCR anew, one entry per CDR3 protein. The sample carries around 530,000 distinct CDR3 sequences, approximately 17% recorded once. From germline, CDR1 is SGHKS and CDR2 YYEKEE (reference sequence). This CDR3 comprises 16 residues. V dropped 1 base and J dropped 4 bases, with 14 bases sitting between them. In its sample, this clonotype was seen a few times. Its antigen is currently unknown. The J gene is TRBJ2-2, the V gene TRBV5-5, with D perhaps being TRBD1 or TRBD2 (5 bases each). The sequence derives from a woman aged 18 to 35 with Graves' ophthalmopathy. Sequenced material: blood. The CDR3 reads CASSLRGPGSTGELFF. The CDR3 DNA reads as TGTGCCAGCAGCTTGAGGGGCCCGGGGAGCACCGGGGAGCTGTTTTTT.